This is a list of T cell receptor beta chains from one sample in a study of blood T cell repertoires in COVID-19. Profiled with immunoSEQ multiplex PCR; TCRdb holds only in-frame clones, not every one. The table records approximately 77,000 clones, 65% to 85% of them present only once. Sequencing used peripheral blood. These receptors were obtained from a man in his sixties or seventies with active or convalescent COVID-19. The CDR3 runs from the conserved cysteine through the conserved F or W. Each record gives: D gene, CDR3 length, V gene, J gene, clone size, CDR3 protein, CDR3 DNA. A D gene is named only where the DNA matches it firmly. The listing skips clone size in some rows; elsewhere it reads once, few, many or a size class.

TRBD2,14,TRBV2,TRBJ2-2,-,CASSLGGVPGELFF,TGTGCCAGCAGTTTGGGGGGGGTACCCGGGGAGCTGTTTTTT
TRBD1,14,TRBV5-1,TRBJ1-4,-,CASSWDRSNEKLFF,TGCGCCAGCAGTTGGGACAGGTCGAATGAAAAACTGTTTTTT
-,13,TRBV19,TRBJ2-1,few,CASRRGIGNEQFF,TGTGCCAGTAGGAGGGGGATAGGGAATGAGCAGTTCTTC
TRBD1,15,TRBV5-1,TRBJ1-2,few,CASRLGQNSDYGYTF,TGCGCCAGCAGATTGGGACAGAATTCAGACTATGGCTACACCTTC
-,15,TRBV2,TRBJ1-1,-,CASSEAGGRNTEAFF,TGTGCCAGCAGTGAAGCCGGAGGCAGGAACACTGAAGCTTTCTTT
-,16,TRBV5-4,TRBJ1-3,-,CASSRSGGRSGNTIYF,TGTGCCAGCAGCCGGTCGGGGGGCCGTTCTGGAAACACCATATATTTT
-,12,TRBV27,TRBJ2-7,-,CASSLSRYEQYF,TGTGCCAGCAGTTTATCTCGCTACGAGCAGTACTTC
-,12,TRBV5-8,TRBJ2-7,-,CASSSRIYEQYF,TGTGCCAGCAGCTCGAGGATCTACGAGCAGTACTTC
-,12,TRBV6-1,TRBJ2-7,-,CASSPTDYEQYF,TGTGCCAGCAGCCCGACAGACTACGAGCAGTACTTC
-,12,TRBV24-1,TRBJ1-1,-,CATSGDSPEAFF,TGTGCCACCAGTGGAGATAGCCCAGAAGCTTTCTTT
TRBD2,14,TRBV5-4,TRBJ2-3,once,CASRPGGATDTQYF,TGTGCCAGCAGGCCGGGGGGGGCCACAGATACGCAGTATTTT
TRBD2,15,TRBV11-2,TRBJ2-1,-,CASRPGLGSWNEQFF,TGTGCCAGCAGACCGGGACTAGGGTCTTGGAATGAGCAGTTCTTC
TRBD1,15,TRBV18,TRBJ2-3,-,CASSPRRDRTDTQYF,TGTGCCAGCTCACCTCGGCGGGACAGGACAGATACGCAGTATTTT
-,13,TRBV28,TRBJ2-5,-,CASSLVSEETQYF,TGTGCCAGCAGTTTAGTGTCCGAAGAGACCCAGTACTTC
-,14,TRBV7-7,TRBJ2-2,-,CASSPGQNTGELFF,TGTGCCAGCAGCCCCGGACAGAACACCGGGGAGCTGTTTTTT
-,13,TRBV10-3,TRBJ1-3,-,CATTREIGNTIYF,TGTGCCACCACTCGGGAAATTGGAAACACCATATATTTT
TRBD1,15,TRBV11-3,TRBJ1-1,-,CASSLAGGLNTEAFF,TGTGCCAGCAGCTTAGCAGGGGGCTTGAACACTGAAGCTTTCTTT
TRBD1,15,TRBV6-1,TRBJ1-6,-,CASSPQGTGNSPLHF,TGTGCCAGCAGTCCCCAAGGGACAGGAAATTCACCCCTCCACTTT
-,13,TRBV11-2,TRBJ1-1,-,CASSLLHSRGAFF,TGTGCCAGCAGCTTGTTACACTCCCGAGGAGCTTTCTTT
-,16,TRBV7-9,TRBJ2-7,-,CASSLSRGRSSYEQYF,TGTGCCAGCAGCTTAAGTAGAGGAAGGAGCTCCTACGAGCAGTACTTC
TRBD2,15,TRBV18,TRBJ2-1,-,CASSPPGTRLNEQFF,TGTGCCAGCTCACCACCCGGGACTAGGCTCAATGAGCAGTTCTTC
TRBD1,13,TRBV30,TRBJ2-3,-,CAWSGTGGDTQYF,TGTGCCTGGAGTGGGACAGGGGGAGATACGCAGTATTTT
TRBD1,14,TRBV2,TRBJ1-4,-,CASSLQGVDEKLFF,TGTGCCAGCAGTCTACAGGGGGTTGATGAAAAACTGTTTTTT